This TCR beta chain was sequenced for a study of blood T cells in healthy people across ages. Using a J-beta primer mix together with a sample-barcoded 5' primer, a second PCR was run for about 6 to 12 cycles. MiXCR was run by TCRdb on the 5' RACE reads, yielding one entry per CDR3 protein. This table holds 1.5 million to 1.8 million distinct CDR3 sequences, approximately 39% found once. This CDR3 has 15 residues. The germline gives CDR1 SGHNT, CDR2 YYREEE (reference sequence). Trimming stripped 5 bases from V and 2 bases from J, with 16 bases between. V gene TRBV5-4 combines with J gene TRBJ1-2, with unresolved D. This TCR was recovered from a woman aged 18-35 years in good health. Sequencing used blood. The CDR3 nucleotides read TGTGCCAGCAGACCGATGCGGGGATCAAACTATGGCTACACCTTC. Encoded protein: CASRPMRGSNYGYTF.